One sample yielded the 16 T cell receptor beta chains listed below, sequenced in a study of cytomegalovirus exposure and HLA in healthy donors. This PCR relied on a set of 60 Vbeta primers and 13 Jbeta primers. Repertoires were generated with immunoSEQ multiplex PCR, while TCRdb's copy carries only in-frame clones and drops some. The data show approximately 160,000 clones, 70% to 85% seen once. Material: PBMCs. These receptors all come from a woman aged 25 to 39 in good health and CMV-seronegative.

CDR3: CASSNRSPNTGELFF. CDR3 nucleotides: TGTGCCAGCAGCAACAGGAGTCCGAACACCGGGGAGCTGTTTTTT. The chain links TRBV7-9 to TRBJ2-2; TRBD1 is a possible D gene (5 bases). Trimming shortened V by 5 bases and J by 0 bases, and 10 bases separated the two germline ends. This CDR3 has 15 amino acids. Germline V gene sequence: CDR1 SEHNR, CDR2 FQNEAQ (reference sequence).

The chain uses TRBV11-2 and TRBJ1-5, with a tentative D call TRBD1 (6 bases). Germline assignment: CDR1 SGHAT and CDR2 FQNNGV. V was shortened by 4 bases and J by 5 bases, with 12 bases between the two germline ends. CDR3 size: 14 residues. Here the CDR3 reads CASSYYRAHQPQHF. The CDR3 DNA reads TGTGCCAGCAGCTACTACAGGGCCCATCAGCCCCAGCATTTT.

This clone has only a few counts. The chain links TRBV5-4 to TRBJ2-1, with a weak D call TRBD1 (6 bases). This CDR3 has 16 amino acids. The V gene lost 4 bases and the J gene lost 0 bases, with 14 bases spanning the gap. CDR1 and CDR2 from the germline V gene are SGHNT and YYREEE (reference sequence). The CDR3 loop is CASSPTGLFSYNEQFF. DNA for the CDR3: TGTGCCAGCAGCCCGACAGGACTGTTCTCCTACAATGAGCAGTTCTTC.

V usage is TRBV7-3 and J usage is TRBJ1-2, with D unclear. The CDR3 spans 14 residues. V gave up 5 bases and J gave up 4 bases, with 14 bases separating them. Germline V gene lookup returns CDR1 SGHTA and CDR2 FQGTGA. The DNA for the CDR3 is TGTGCCAGCAGCCCGCACATTGGCTTCTATGGCTACACCTTC. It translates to CASSPHIGFYGYTF.

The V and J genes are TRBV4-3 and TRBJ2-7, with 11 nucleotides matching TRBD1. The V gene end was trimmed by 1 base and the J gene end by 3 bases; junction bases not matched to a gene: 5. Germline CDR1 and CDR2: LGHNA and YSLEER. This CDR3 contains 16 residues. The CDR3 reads CASSQVWGQGGYEQYF. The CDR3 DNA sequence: TGCGCCAGCAGCCAAGTTTGGGGACAGGGGGGCTACGAGCAGTACTTC.

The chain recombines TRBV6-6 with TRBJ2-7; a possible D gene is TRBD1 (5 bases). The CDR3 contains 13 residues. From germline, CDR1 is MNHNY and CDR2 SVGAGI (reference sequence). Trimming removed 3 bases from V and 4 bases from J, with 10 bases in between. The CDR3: CASSYLQGYEQYF. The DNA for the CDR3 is TGTGCCAGCAGTTATCTCCAGGGTTACGAGCAGTACTTC.

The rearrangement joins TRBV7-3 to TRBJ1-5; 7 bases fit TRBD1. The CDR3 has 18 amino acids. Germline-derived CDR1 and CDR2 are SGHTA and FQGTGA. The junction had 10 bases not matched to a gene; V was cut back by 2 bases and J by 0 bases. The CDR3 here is CASSLPLQGSYSNQPQHF. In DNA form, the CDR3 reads TGTGCCAGCAGCTTACCGTTACAGGGGAGCTATAGCAATCAGCCCCAGCATTTT.

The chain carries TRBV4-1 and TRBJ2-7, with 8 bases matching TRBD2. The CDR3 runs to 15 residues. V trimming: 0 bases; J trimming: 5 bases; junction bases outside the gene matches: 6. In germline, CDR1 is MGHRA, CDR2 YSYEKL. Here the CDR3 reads CASSQEGTSFHEQYF. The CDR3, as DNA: TGCGCCAGCAGCCAAGAGGGGACTAGTTTCCACGAGCAGTACTTC.

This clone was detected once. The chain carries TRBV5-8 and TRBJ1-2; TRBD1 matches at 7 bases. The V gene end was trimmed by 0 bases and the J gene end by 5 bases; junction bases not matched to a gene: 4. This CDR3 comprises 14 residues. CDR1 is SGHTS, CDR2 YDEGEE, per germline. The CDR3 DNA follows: TGTGCCAGCAGCTTGGGCCAGGGGGTTTATGGCTACACCTTC. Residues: CASSLGQGVYGYTF.

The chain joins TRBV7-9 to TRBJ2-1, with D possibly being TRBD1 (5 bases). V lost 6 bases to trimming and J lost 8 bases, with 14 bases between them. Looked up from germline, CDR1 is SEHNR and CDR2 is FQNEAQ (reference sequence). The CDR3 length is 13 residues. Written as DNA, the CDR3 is TGTGCCAGCAGGGGGCCTCTCCTCGATGAGCAGTTCTTC. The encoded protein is CASRGPLLDEQFF.

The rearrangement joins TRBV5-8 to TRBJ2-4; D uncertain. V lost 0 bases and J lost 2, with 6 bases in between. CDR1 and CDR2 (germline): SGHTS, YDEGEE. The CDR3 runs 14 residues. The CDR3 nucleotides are TGTGCCAGCAGCTTGGGAGACTCCAAAAACATTCAGTACTTC. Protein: CASSLGDSKNIQYF.

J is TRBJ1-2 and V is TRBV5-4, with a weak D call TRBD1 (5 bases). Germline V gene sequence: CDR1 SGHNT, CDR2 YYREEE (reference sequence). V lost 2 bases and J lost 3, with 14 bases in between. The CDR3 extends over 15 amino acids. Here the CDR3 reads CASSFLQEGDYGYTF. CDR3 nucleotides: TGTGCCAGCAGCTTTTTGCAGGAAGGGGACTATGGCTACACCTTC.

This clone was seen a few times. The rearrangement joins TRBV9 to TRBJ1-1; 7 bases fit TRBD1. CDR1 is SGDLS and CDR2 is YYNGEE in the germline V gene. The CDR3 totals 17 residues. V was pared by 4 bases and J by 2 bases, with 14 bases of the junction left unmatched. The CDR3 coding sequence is TGTGCCAGCAGCCCCCGGGGACAGCGGATGCCAAACACTGAAGCTTTCTTT. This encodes CASSPRGQRMPNTEAFF.

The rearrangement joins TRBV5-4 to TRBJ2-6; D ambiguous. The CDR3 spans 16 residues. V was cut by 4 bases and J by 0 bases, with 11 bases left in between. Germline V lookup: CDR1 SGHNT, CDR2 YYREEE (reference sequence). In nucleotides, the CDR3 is TGTGCCAGCAGCCCGTCTCTTAGCTCTGGGGCCAACGTCCTGACTTTC. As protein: CASSPSLSSGANVLTF.

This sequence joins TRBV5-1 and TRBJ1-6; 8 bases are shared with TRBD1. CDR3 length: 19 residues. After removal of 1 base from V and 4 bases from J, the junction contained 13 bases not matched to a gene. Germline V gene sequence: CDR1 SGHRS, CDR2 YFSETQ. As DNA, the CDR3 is TGCGCCAGCAGCTTGAGATCCCCAGGGGGCGTTCTTTATAATTCACCCCTCCACTTT. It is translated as CASSLRSPGGVLYNSPLHF.

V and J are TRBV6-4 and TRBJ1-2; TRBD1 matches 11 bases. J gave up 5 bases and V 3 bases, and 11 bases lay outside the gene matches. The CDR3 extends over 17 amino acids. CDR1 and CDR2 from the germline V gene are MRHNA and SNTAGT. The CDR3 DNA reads TGTGCCAGCAGTGAGGACCGGGACAGGGGGGAGAAGTATGGCTACACCTTC. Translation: CASSEDRDRGEKYGYTF.